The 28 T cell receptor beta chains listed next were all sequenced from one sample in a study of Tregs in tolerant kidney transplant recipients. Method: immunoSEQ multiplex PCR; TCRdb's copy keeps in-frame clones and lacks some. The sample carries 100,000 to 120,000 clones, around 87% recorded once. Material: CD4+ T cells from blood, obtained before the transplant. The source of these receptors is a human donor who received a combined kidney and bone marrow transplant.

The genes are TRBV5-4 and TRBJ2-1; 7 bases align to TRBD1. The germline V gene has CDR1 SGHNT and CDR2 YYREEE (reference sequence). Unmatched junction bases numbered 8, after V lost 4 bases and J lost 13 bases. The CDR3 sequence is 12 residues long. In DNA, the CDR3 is TGTGCCAGCAGCCCAGTAGGGGGCTCACAGTTCTTC. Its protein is CASSPVGGSQFF.

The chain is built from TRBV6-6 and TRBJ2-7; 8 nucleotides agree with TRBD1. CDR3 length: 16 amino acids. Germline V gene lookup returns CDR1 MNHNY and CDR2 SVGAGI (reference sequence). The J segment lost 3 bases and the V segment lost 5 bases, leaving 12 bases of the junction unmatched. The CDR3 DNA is TGTGCCAGCAGTCAGGGGGCTCTCGGACAGGGCTACGAGCAGTACTTC. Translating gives CASSQGALGQGYEQYF.

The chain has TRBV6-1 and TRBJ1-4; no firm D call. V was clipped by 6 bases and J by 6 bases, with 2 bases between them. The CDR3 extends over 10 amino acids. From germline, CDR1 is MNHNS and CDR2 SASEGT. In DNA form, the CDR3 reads TGTGCCAGCAGCGATGAAAAACTGTTTTTT. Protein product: CASSDEKLFF.

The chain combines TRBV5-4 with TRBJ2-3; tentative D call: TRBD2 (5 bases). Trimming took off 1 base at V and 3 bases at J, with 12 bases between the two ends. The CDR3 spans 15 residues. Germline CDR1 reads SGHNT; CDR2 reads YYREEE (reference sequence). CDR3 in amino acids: CASSLRPGKTDTQYF. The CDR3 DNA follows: TGTGCCAGCAGCTTGCGACCCGGGAAAACAGATACGCAGTATTTT.

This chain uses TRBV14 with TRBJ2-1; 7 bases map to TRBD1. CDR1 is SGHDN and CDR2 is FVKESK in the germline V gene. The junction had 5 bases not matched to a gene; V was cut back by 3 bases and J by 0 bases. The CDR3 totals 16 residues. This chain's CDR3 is CASSHLQGSSYNEQFF. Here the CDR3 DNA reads TGTGCCAGCAGCCACCTACAGGGGAGCTCCTACAATGAGCAGTTCTTC. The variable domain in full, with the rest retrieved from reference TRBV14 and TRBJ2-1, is EAGVTQFPSHSVIEKGQTVTLRCDPISGHDNLYWYRRVMGKEIKFLLHFVKESKQDESGMPNNRFLAERTGGTYSTLKVQPAELEDSGVYFCASSHLQGSSYNEQFFGPGTRLTVL.

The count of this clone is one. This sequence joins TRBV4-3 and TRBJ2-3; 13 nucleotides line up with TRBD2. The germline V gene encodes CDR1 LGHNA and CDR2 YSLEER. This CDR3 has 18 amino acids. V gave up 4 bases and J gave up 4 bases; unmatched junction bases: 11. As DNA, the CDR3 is TGCGCCAGCAGCCGGGTTGGACTAGCGGGAGTATTTCCAGATACGCAGTATTTT. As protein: CASSRVGLAGVFPDTQYF.

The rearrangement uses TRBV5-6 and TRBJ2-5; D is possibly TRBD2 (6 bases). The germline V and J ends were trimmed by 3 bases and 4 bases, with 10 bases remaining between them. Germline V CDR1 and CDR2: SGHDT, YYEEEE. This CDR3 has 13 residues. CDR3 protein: CASSWVGGETQYF. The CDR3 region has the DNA TGTGCCAGCAGCTGGGTCGGGGGAGAGACCCAGTACTTC. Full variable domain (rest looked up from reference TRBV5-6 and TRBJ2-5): DAGVTQSPTHLIKTRGQQVTLRCSPKSGHDTVSWYQQALGQGPQFIFQYYEEEERQRGNFPDRFSGHQFPNYSSELNVNALLLGDSALYLCASSWVGGETQYFGPGTRLLVL.

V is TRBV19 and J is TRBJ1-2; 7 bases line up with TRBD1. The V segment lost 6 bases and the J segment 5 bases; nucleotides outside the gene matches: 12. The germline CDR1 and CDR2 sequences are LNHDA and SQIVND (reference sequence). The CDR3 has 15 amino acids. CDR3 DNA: TGTGCCAGTAGGGACCGGGACAGAGAACATTATGGCTACACCTTC. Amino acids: CASRDRDREHYGYTF.

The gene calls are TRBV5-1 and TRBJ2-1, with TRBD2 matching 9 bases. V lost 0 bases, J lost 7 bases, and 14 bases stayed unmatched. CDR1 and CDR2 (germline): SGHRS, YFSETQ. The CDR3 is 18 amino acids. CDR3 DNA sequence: TGCGCCAGCAGCTTGGGCCCTCCGGGACTAGCACGGGTGAATGAGCAGTTCTTC. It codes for CASSLGPPGLARVNEQFF.

CDR3 sequence reads: CASRPDWGGGEQFF. For the CDR3, the DNA is TGTGCCAGCAGACCCGACTGGGGAGGCGGTGAGCAGTTCTTC. This chain connects TRBV27 to TRBJ2-1; D possibly corresponds to TRBD2 (6 bases). The germline V gene encodes CDR1 MNHEY and CDR2 SMNVEV (reference sequence). The CDR3 has 14 residues. Trimming took 6 bases from V and 9 from J, leaving 18 bases between them.

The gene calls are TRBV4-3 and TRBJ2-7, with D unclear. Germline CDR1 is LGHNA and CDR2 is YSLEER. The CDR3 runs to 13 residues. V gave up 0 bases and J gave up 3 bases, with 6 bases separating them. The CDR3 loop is CASSQDVLYEQYF. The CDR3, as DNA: TGCGCCAGCAGCCAAGATGTCCTCTACGAGCAGTACTTC.

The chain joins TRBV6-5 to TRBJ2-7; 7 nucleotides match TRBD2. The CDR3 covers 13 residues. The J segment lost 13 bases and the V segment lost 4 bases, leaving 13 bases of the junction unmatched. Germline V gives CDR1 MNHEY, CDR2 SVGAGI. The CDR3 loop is CASSSSMGEGEYF. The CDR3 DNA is TGTGCCAGCAGTTCCTCGATGGGGGAGGGTGAATACTTC.

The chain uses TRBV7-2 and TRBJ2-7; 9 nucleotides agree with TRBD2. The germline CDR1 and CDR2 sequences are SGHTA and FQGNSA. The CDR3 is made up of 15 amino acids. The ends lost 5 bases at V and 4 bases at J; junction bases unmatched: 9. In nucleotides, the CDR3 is TGTGCCAGCAGCACAGGTGCGGGGGGGCCATACGAGCAGTACTTC. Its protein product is CASSTGAGGPYEQYF. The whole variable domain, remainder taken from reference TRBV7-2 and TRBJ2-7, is GAGVSQSPSNKVTEKGKDVELRCDPISGHTALYWYRQSLGQGLEFLIYFQGNSAPDKSGLPSDRFSAERTGGSVSTLTIQRTQQEDSAVYLCASSTGAGGPYEQYFGPGTRLTVT.

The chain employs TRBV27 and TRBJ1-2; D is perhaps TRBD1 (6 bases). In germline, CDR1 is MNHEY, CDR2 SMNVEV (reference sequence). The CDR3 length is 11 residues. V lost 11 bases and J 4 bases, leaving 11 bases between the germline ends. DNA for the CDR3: TGTGCCTCAGGGGTAGGCTATGGCTACACCTTC. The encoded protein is CASGVGYGYTF.

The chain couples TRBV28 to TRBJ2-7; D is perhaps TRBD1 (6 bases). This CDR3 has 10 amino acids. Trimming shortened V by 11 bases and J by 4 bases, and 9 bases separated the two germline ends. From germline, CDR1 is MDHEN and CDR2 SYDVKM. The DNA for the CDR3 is TGTGCCGTAGGGGGTTACGAGCAGTACTTC. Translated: CAVGGYEQYF.

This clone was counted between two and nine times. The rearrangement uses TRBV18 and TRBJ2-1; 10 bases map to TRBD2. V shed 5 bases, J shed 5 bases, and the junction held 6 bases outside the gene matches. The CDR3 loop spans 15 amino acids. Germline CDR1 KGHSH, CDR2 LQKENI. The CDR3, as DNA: TGTGCCAGCTCAAGGGCTAGCGGGAGTAACAATGAGCAGTTCTTC. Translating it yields CASSRASGSNNEQFF. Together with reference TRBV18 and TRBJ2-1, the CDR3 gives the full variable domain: NAGVMQNPRHLVRRRGQEARLRCSPMKGHSHVYWYRQLPEEGLKFMVYLQKENIIDESGMPKERFSAEFPKEGPSILRIQQVVRGDSAAYFCASSRASGSNNEQFFGPGTRLTVL.

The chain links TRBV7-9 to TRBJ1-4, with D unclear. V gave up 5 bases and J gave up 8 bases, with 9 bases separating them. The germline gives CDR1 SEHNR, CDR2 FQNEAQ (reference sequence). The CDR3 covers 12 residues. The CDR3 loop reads CASSPRNEKLFF. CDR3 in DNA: TGTGCCAGCAGCCCGCGGAACGAAAAACTGTTTTTT.

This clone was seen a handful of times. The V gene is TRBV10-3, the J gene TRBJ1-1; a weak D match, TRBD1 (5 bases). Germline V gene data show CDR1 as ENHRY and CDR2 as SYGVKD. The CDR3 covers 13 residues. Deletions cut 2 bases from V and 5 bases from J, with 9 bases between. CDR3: CAISEARATEAFF. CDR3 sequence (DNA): TGTGCCATCAGTGAGGCCAGGGCTACTGAAGCTTTCTTT.

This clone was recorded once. The DNA of the CDR3 is TGTGCCTGGACCCGCCGAGCTGAAGCTTTCTTT. Amino acid sequence: CAWTRRAEAFF. V usage is TRBV30 and J usage is TRBJ1-1; D uncertain. CDR1 and CDR2 (germline): GTSNPN, SVGIG (reference sequence). Between the trimmed V and J ends, which lost 4 bases and 6 bases, there was a span of 9 bases. The CDR3 is made up of 11 amino acids.

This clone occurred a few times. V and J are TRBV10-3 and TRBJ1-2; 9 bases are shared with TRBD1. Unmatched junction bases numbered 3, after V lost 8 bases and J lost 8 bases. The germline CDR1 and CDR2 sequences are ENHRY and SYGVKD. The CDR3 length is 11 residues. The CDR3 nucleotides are TGTGCCATCGCCGGGACAGGGGGCTACACCTTC. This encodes CAIAGTGGYTF.

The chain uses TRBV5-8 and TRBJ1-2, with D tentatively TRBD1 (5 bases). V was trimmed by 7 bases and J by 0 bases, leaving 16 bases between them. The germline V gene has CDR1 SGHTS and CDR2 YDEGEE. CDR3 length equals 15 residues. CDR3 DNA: TGTGCCAGCCTTACGGCAGGGCAAACTAACTATGGCTACACCTTC. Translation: CASLTAGQTNYGYTF.

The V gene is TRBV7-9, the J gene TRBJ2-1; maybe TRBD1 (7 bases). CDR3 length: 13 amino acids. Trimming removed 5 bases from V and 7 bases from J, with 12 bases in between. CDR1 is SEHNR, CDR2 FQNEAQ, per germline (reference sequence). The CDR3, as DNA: TGTGCCAGCAGCCCGTCAGGGGGGAATGAGCAGTTCTTC. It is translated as CASSPSGGNEQFF. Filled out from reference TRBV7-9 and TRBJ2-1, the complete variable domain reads DTGVSQNPRHKITKRGQNVTFRCDPISEHNRLYWYRQTLGQGPEFLTYFQNEAQLEKSRLLSDRFSAERPKGSFSTLEIQRTEQGDSAMYLCASSPSGGNEQFFGPGTRLTVL.

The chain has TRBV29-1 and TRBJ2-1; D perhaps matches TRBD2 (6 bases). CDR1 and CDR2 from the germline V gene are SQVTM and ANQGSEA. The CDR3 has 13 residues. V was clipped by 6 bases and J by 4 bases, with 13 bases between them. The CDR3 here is CSVAAGGYNEQFF. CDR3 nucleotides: TGCAGCGTCGCCGCCGGAGGGTACAATGAGCAGTTCTTC.

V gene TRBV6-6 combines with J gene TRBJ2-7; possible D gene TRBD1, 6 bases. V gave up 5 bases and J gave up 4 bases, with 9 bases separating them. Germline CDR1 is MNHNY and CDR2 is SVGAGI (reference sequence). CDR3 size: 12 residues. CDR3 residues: CASSQGRYEQYF. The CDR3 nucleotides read TGTGCCAGCAGTCAGGGGCGATACGAGCAGTACTTC.

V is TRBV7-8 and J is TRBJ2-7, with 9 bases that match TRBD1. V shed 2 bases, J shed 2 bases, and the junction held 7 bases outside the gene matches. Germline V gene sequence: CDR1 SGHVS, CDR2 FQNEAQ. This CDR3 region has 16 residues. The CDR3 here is CASSLTPGQGTYEQYF. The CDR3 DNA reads TGTGCCAGCAGCTTAACCCCGGGACAGGGCACCTACGAGCAGTACTTC.

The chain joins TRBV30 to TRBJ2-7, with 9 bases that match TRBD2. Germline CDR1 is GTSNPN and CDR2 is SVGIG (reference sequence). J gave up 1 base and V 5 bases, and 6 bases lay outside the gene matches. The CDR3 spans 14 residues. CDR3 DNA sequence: TGTGCCTGGTCCTCGACTAGCGGTTCCTACGAGCAGTACTTC. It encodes CAWSSTSGSYEQYF.

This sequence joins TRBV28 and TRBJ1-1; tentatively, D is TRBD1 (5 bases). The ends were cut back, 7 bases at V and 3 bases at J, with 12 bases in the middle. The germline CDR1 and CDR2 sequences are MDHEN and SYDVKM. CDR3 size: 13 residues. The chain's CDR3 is CASTGRGDTEAFF. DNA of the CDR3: TGTGCCAGCACGGGGCGGGGGGACACTGAAGCTTTCTTT. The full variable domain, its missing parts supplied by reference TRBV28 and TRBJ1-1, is DVKVTQSSRYLVKRTGEKVFLECVQDMDHENMFWYRQDPGLGLRLIYFSYDVKMKEKGDIPEGYSVSREKKERFSLILESASTNQTSMYLCASTGRGDTEAFFGQGTRLTVV.

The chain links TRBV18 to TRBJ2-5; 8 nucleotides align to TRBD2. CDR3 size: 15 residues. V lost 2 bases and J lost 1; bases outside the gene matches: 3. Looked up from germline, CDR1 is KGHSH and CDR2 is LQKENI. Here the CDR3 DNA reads TGTGCCAGCTCACCATCCAGCGGGGGCCAAGAGACCCAGTACTTC. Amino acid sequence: CASSPSSGGQETQYF.